These 17 T cell receptor beta chains were all obtained from the same sample, sequenced in a study of T cell changes during pregnancy in multiple sclerosis. This table comes from immunoSEQ multiplex PCR, and its TCRdb copy is limited to in-frame clones, with some not included. The table lists 40,000 to 50,000 clones, about 90% of them singletons. Sequencing used CD8+ T cells from peripheral blood mononuclear cells, obtained after pregnancy. The receptor set was obtained from a female donor with multiple sclerosis, enrolled in a pregnancy study.

The CDR3 DNA follows: TGCGCCAGCAGCTTGGGGACAGGAGGACTCTACGAGCAGTACTTC. Translated: CASSLGTGGLYEQYF. This chain uses TRBV5-1 with TRBJ2-7; TRBD1 matches 7 bases. Germline V gene sequence: CDR1 SGHRS, CDR2 YFSETQ. This CDR3 comprises 15 residues. With 0 bases clipped from V and 3 bases from J, the junction kept 6 bases outside the gene matches.

This chain joins TRBV13 and TRBJ1-2, with 12 bases matching TRBD1. V shed 2 bases, J shed 3 bases, and the junction held 4 bases outside the gene matches. The CDR3 loop spans 16 amino acids. CDR1 and CDR2 (germline): PRHDT, FYEKMQ (reference sequence). CDR3 loop: CASSLPGTGGDYGYTF. The CDR3 DNA is TGTGCCAGCAGCTTACCCGGGACAGGGGGCGACTATGGCTACACCTTC.

The rearrangement uses TRBV6-5 and TRBJ2-1; 14 positions match TRBD2. The trim removed 6 bases at V and 10 bases at J, leaving 8 bases unmatched. The CDR3 totals 15 residues. The germline V gene encodes CDR1 MNHEY and CDR2 SVGAGI. The CDR3 sequence is CASRPGLAGVLEQFF. DNA of the CDR3: TGTGCCAGCAGGCCGGGACTAGCGGGGGTGTTAGAGCAGTTCTTC.

This chain links TRBV27 with TRBJ1-2, with D perhaps matching TRBD1 (6 bases). The CDR3 covers 15 residues. V lost 6 bases and J lost 4, with 18 bases in between. CDR1 is MNHEY and CDR2 is SMNVEV in the germline V gene (reference sequence). CDR3 residues: CASSPSGGATYGYTF. The CDR3 DNA follows: TGTGCCAGCAGCCCATCGGGGGGGGCAACCTATGGCTACACCTTC.

The chain employs TRBV11-2 and TRBJ2-1, with 8 nucleotides matching TRBD1. The CDR3 extends over 13 amino acids. V shed 6 bases and J 9 bases; nucleotides not matched to a gene: 7. CDR1 and CDR2 (germline): SGHAT, FQNNGV. The CDR3 DNA reads TGTGCCAGCAGTAAAGGACAGGGAGGTGAGCAGTTCTTC. It codes for CASSKGQGGEQFF.

The chain uses TRBV7-9 and TRBJ2-1, with D possibly TRBD1 on 6 matching bases. Trimming pared 7 bases from V and 0 bases from J, leaving 10 bases between. This CDR3 comprises 14 residues. Germline CDR1 and CDR2: SEHNR and FQNEAQ (reference sequence). The CDR3 DNA reads as TGTGCCAGCATTCAGGGGAGCTCCTACAATGAGCAGTTCTTC. It is translated as CASIQGSSYNEQFF.

The gene calls are TRBV10-3 and TRBJ2-7; 8 positions match TRBD2. Per the germline V gene, CDR1 is ENHRY and CDR2 is SYGVKD. The CDR3 spans 11 residues. Trimming at V came to 6 bases and at J to 6 bases, leaving 1 base not matched to a gene. CDR3 protein: CAIRGLGEQYF. CDR3 coding DNA: TGTGCCATCAGGGGACTAGGCGAGCAGTACTTC.

The chain uses TRBV11-1 and TRBJ1-3, with a weak D call TRBD1 (5 bases). The ends were cut back, 5 bases at V and 6 bases at J, with 14 bases in the middle. The CDR3 is made up of 14 amino acids. CDR1 is SGHAT, CDR2 FQDESV, per germline (reference sequence). The DNA of the CDR3 is TGTGCCAGCAGCGCCGGGGGATCATTAAACACCATATATTTT. Residues: CASSAGGSLNTIYF. The complete variable domain, with remaining parts taken from reference TRBV11-1 and TRBJ1-3, reads EAEVAQSPRYKITEKSQAVAFWCDPISGHATLYWYRQILGQGPELLVQFQDESVVDDSQLPKDRFSAERLKGVDSTLKIQPAELGDSAMYLCASSAGGSLNTIYFGEGSWLTVV.

The V and J genes are TRBV19 and TRBJ1-1; D remains ambiguous. This CDR3 contains 13 residues. The germline V and J ends were trimmed by 7 bases and 0 bases, with 9 bases remaining between them. Germline V gives CDR1 LNHDA, CDR2 SQIVND (reference sequence). As DNA, the CDR3 is TGTGCCAGTAAAGAGGGTATGAACACTGAAGCTTTCTTT. Its translation: CASKEGMNTEAFF.

The chain uses TRBV9 and TRBJ1-2; no definite D call. The CDR3 loop spans 16 amino acids. Germline V gene data show CDR1 as SGDLS and CDR2 as YYNGEE. V shed 3 bases and J shed 6 bases, with 21 bases lying between them. DNA of the CDR3: TGTGCCAGCAGCGGCCGAGGAGGGAGCGTGCTCGATGGCTACACCTTC. This codes for CASSGRGGSVLDGYTF.

V is TRBV9 and J is TRBJ2-7, with D maybe TRBD2 (7 bases). The CDR3 loop spans 15 amino acids. V lost 0 bases and J lost 3, with 13 bases in between. Germline V gene sequence: CDR1 SGDLS, CDR2 YYNGEE. In nucleotides, the CDR3 is TGTGCCAGCAGCGTAGGTGGGGGGGCCGGCTACGAGCAGTACTTC. Protein: CASSVGGGAGYEQYF.

V gene TRBV10-2 combines with J gene TRBJ2-7, with TRBD1 matching over 8 bases. Germline CDR1 WSHSY, CDR2 SAAADI. There are 12 residues in the CDR3. Trimming took 7 bases from V and 5 from J; bases not matched to a gene: 4. The CDR3 here is CASTLQGDEQYF. The CDR3, as DNA: TGCGCCAGCACCCTACAGGGGGACGAGCAGTACTTC.

V usage is TRBV5-1 and J usage is TRBJ1-6, with a possible D match to TRBD1 (5 bases). Trimming took 4 bases from V and 0 from J, leaving 17 bases between them. Germline V gives CDR1 SGHRS, CDR2 YFSETQ. The CDR3 is 18 residues long. CDR3 nucleotides: TGCGCCAGCAGCCCGGGACTTAGCCGAAGCTCCTATAATTCACCCCTCCACTTT. Translated, it gives CASSPGLSRSSYNSPLHF.

The chain recombines TRBV23-1 with TRBJ2-4; possible D gene TRBD1, 6 bases. TRBV23-1 is an ORF for which the function is uncertain. With 4 bases removed from V and 1 base from J, the gap between germline ends came to 11 bases. The CDR3 loop spans 15 amino acids. The CDR3 DNA reads as TGCGCCAGCAGTCGGCCACAGGGTGCCAAAAACATTCAGTACTTC. Its protein product is CASSRPQGAKNIQYF.

This clone was seen just once. This chain connects TRBV11-2 to TRBJ1-6; possible D gene TRBD1, 6 bases. Per the germline V gene, CDR1 is SGHAT and CDR2 is FQNNGV. V was cut by 7 bases and J by 4 bases, with 14 bases left in between. CDR3 length: 15 residues. The CDR3 DNA sequence: TGTGCCAGCACCCAGGACAGATATTATAATTCACCCCTCCACTTT. Protein sequence: CASTQDRYYNSPLHF.

V gene TRBV6-1 combines with J gene TRBJ1-2; D call uncertain. Per the germline V gene, CDR1 is MNHNS and CDR2 is SASEGT. The CDR3 is made up of 13 amino acids. V lost 8 bases and J 3 bases, leaving 13 bases between the germline ends. In nucleotides, the CDR3 is TGTGCCAGCGGGGTCGGGCGGGACTATGGCTACACCTTC. Its protein is CASGVGRDYGYTF.

V gene TRBV30 combines with J gene TRBJ1-2, with D perhaps TRBD1 (6 bases). The V end lost 3 bases, the J end lost 7 bases, and 21 bases lay between the germline ends. CDR3 size: 15 residues. Germline values: CDR1 GTSNPN, CDR2 SVGIG (reference sequence). CDR3 bases: TGTGCCTGGAGCCGGCGGACAGCTTCTTCGGGTGGCTACACCTTC. It codes for CAWSRRTASSGGYTF.